This TCR beta chain was observed in a study of cytotoxic CD8 clonotypes in ibrutinib-treated CLL. Study background: Complete response was seen in 2 patients and partial in 24; some 12 progressed and around 14 stayed remitted after a median roughly six years.

The sequencing depth, 1 in 200,000 to 1 in 1 million T cells, was the target. This table comes from immunoSEQ multiplex PCR, and its TCRdb copy is limited to in-frame clones, with some not included. Counted here are 130,000 or so clones, approximately 77% occurring once; the ten biggest clones make up 28%. The CDR3 is 15 residues long. Germline V gene sequence: CDR1 MNHNS, CDR2 SASEGT. V lost 10 bases and J lost 9; bases outside the gene matches: 15. Material: PBMCs, obtained after 12 months of ibrutinib treatment. The chain is built from TRBV6-1 and TRBJ2-1, with TRBD1 matching 10 bases. The origin of this receptor is a human donor with chronic lymphocytic leukemia. CDR3 sequence (DNA): TGTGCCACCGCCCCCGGGGGACAGGGGTATAGTGAGCAGTTCTTC. This sequence encodes CATAPGGQGYSEQFF.